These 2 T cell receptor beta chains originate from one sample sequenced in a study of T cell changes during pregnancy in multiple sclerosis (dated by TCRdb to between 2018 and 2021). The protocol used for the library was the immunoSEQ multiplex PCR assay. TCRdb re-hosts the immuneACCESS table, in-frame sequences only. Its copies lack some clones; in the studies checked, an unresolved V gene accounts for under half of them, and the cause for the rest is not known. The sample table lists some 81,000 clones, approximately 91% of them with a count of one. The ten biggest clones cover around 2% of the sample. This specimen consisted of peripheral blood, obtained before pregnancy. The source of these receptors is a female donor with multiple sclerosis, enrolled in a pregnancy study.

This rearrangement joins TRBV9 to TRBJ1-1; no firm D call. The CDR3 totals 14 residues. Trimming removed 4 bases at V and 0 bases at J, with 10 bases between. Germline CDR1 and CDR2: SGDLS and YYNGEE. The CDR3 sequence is CASSPRPMNTEAFF. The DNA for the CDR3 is TGTGCCAGCAGCCCGCGGCCCATGAACACTGAAGCTTTCTTT.

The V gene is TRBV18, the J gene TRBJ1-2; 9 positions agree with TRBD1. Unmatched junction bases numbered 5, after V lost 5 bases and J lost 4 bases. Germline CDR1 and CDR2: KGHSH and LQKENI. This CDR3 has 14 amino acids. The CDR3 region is CASSGGQGSYGYTF. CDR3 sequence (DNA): TGTGCCAGCTCAGGAGGACAGGGGAGCTATGGCTACACCTTC. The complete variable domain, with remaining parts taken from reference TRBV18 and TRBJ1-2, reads NAGVMQNPRHLVRRRGQEARLRCSPMKGHSHVYWYRQLPEEGLKFMVYLQKENIIDESGMPKERFSAEFPKEGPSILRIQQVVRGDSAAYFCASSGGQGSYGYTFGSGTRLTVV.